The clone carrying this T cell receptor (beta chain) was seen many times. The TCR beta CDR3 regions underwent amplification using RNA transcripts as the source. The HTBI primer set served for first-round RT-PCR of the TCR CDR3. TCRdb re-analysed the multiplex PCR reads in MiXCR, keeping a single row per CDR3 protein. Among about 740,000 distinct CDR3 sequences listed, about 15% were seen once. Trimming removed 1 base at V and 5 bases at J, with 6 bases between. This CDR3 has 12 amino acids. The germline CDR1 and CDR2 sequences are SEHNR and FQNEAQ (reference sequence). These data originate in a study of T cells in Graves' hyperthyroidism and ophthalmopathy.

The sample was blood. This TCR derives from a woman aged 18 to 35 with Graves' hyperthyroidism. This sequence joins TRBV7-9 and TRBJ2-7; no clear D. The CDR3 loop is CASSLGINEQYF. CDR3 nucleotides: TGTGCCAGCAGCTTAGGCATCAACGAGCAGTACTTC.